This T cell receptor (beta chain) emerged from a study of response to subunit inactivated influenza vaccine. Study-wide findings and caveats: Authors suggested each seasonal influenza vaccination recruits few new T cells.

This clonotype was seen once. Its antigen is not identified. Mismatch with germline at one junction end may stem from a read error. The CDR3 contains 16 residues. Germline V gene lookup returns CDR1 LGHNA and CDR2 YNFKEQ. One entry per CDR3 protein, called by TCRdb with MiXCR from the RT-PCR reads. The sample holds a few hundred thousand distinct CDR3 sequences, about 14% seen once. The specimen comprised PBMCs from blood, sampled approximately 13 days after vaccination. This receptor was obtained from a man in his fifties who received an inactivated influenza vaccine. The rearrangement joins TRBV4-2 to TRBJ2-2, with D tentatively TRBD2 (5 bases). The CDR3 region has the DNA TGTGCCAGCAGCCAAGAGTCCACCCTGAACACCGGGGAGCCGTTTTTT. Amino acid sequence: CASSQESTLNTGEPFF.